These 8 T cell receptor beta chains were sequenced from one sample in a study of blood T cell repertoires in COVID-19. Measured with immunoSEQ multiplex PCR; TCRdb has only the in-frame clones, and not every one. The table lists a few hundred thousand clones, around 88% of them singletons. Sample: peripheral blood. The receptor set was obtained from a woman between 50 and 59 years old with COVID-19, enrolled during active disease.

The CDR3 region has the DNA TGCGCCAGCAGCCGATCACCTGCGCGGGACAGGGGAGGTACTGAAGCTTTCTTT. This sequence encodes CASSRSPARDRGGTEAFF. The V call is TRBV4-1, the J call TRBJ1-1; 10 nucleotides line up with TRBD1. The CDR3 loop spans 18 amino acids. Germline V gene lookup returns CDR1 MGHRA and CDR2 YSYEKL. Unmatched junction bases numbered 16, after V lost 4 bases and J lost 5 bases.

This clone was seen once. This chain links TRBV9 with TRBJ1-2; no definite D call. The V end lost 4 bases, the J end lost 8 bases, and 12 bases lay between the germline ends. The CDR3 loop spans 12 amino acids. Germline V gene lookup returns CDR1 SGDLS and CDR2 YYNGEE. CDR3 nucleotide sequence: TGTGCCAGCAGCTCGCCGGAGGAGGGCTACACCTTC. Protein: CASSSPEEGYTF. Filled out from reference TRBV9 and TRBJ1-2, the complete variable domain reads DSGVTQTPKHLITATGQRVTLRCSPRSGDLSVYWYQQSLDQGLQFLIQYYNGEERAKGNILERFSAQQFPDLHSELNLSSLELGDSALYFCASSSPEEGYTFGSGTRLTVV.

The chain recombines TRBV6-5 with TRBJ1-2; a possible D gene is TRBD1 (5 bases). CDR1 and CDR2 (germline): MNHEY, SVGAGI. The CDR3 totals 15 residues. V was pared by 6 bases and J by 0 bases, with 14 bases between. In nucleotides, the CDR3 is TGTGCCAGCAGCCGCGGGACGGGGACTAACTATGGCTACACCTTC. Its translation is CASSRGTGTNYGYTF.

The genes are TRBV14 and TRBJ2-3; no definite D call. Germline CDR1 and CDR2: SGHDN and FVKESK. Trimming removed 1 base at V and 3 bases at J, with 8 bases between. There are 14 residues in the CDR3. The CDR3: CASSQVRFTDTQYF. In DNA form, the CDR3 reads TGTGCCAGCAGCCAAGTACGGTTTACAGATACGCAGTATTTT. The variable domain in full, with the rest retrieved from reference TRBV14 and TRBJ2-3, is EAGVTQFPSHSVIEKGQTVTLRCDPISGHDNLYWYRRVMGKEIKFLLHFVKESKQDESGMPNNRFLAERTGGTYSTLKVQPAELEDSGVYFCASSQVRFTDTQYFGPGTRLTVL.

The rearrangement uses TRBV5-1 and TRBJ2-3, with 11 bases that match TRBD1. This CDR3 has 16 amino acids. CDR1 SGHRS and CDR2 YFSETQ come from the germline V gene. The junction had 7 bases not matched to a gene; V was cut back by 4 bases and J by 3 bases. The CDR3 region is CASSDRDRGFTDTQYF. The CDR3 DNA reads as TGCGCCAGCAGCGACCGGGACAGGGGGTTTACAGATACGCAGTATTTT.

This chain links TRBV9 with TRBJ1-1; no reliable D call. V lost 4 bases to trimming and J lost 0 bases, with 7 bases between them. The CDR3 spans 13 residues. Germline CDR1 SGDLS, CDR2 YYNGEE. CDR3 bases: TGTGCCAGCAGCAGACGGGTGAACACTGAAGCTTTCTTT. It codes for CASSRRVNTEAFF.

The chain joins TRBV6-1 to TRBJ2-3, with 12 bases matching TRBD2. Germline CDR1 is MNHNS and CDR2 is SASEGT. There are 15 residues in the CDR3. V was clipped by 3 bases and J by 5 bases; unmatched bases: 3. CDR3 protein: CASSDRLAGEDTQYF. The CDR3 region has the DNA TGTGCCAGCAGTGATAGACTAGCGGGGGAAGATACGCAGTATTTT.

V and J are TRBV6-5 and TRBJ1-5, with TRBD1 matching 7 bases. Trimming removed 5 bases from V and 5 bases from J; junction bases left unmatched: 6. CDR1 MNHEY and CDR2 SVGAGI come from the germline V gene. The CDR3 length is 14 residues. This chain's CDR3 is CASSTRQGDQPQHF. CDR3 nucleotide sequence: TGTGCCAGCAGTACCCGACAGGGAGATCAGCCCCAGCATTTT.